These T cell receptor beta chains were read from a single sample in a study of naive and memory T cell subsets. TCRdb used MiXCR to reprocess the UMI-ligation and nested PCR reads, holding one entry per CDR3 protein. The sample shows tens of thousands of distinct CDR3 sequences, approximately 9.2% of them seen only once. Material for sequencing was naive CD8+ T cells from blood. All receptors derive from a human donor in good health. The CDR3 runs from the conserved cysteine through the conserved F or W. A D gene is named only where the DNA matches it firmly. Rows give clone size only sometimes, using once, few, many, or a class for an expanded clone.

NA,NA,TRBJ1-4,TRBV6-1,CASSEGTDVNEKLFF,TGTGCCAGCAGTGAAGGGACAGATGTTAATGAAAAACTGTTTTTT
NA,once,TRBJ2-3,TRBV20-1,CSARDIGPRAGSSTDTQYF,TGCAGTGCTAGAGATATAGGGCCTAGGGCGGGGTCTAGCACAGATACGCAGTATTTT
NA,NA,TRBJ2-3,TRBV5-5,CASSLLGRYTDTQYF,TGTGCCAGCAGCTTGTTGGGCAGATACACAGATACGCAGTATTTT
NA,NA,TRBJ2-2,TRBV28,CASSVTGNTGELFF,TGTGCCAGCAGTGTAACTGGGAACACCGGGGAGCTGTTTTTT
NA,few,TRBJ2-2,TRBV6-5,CASRGQPSGELFF,TGTGCCAGCAGAGGACAGCCGTCCGGGGAGCTGTTTTTT
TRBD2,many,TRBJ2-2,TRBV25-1,CASSELEREGFGELFF,TGTGCCAGCAGTGAATTGGAGCGGGAGGGTTTCGGGGAGCTGTTTTTT
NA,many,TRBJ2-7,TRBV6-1,CASSPDRVYEQYF,TGTGCCAGCTCACCCGATAGAGTCTACGAGCAGTACTTC
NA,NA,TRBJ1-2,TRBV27,CASSLWSGNGYTF,TGTGCCAGCAGTTTATGGTCGGGGAATGGCTACACCTTC
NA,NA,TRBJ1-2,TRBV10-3,CAISGPLGGAGNYGYTF,TGTGCCATCAGTGGCCCCCTGGGAGGGGCCGGAAACTATGGCTACACCTTC
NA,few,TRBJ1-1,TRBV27,CASSLFVNTEAFF,TGTGCCAGCAGTTTATTTGTGAACACTGAAGCTTTCTTT
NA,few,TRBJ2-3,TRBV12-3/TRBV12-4,CASSLRTYGTDTQYF,TGTGCCAGCAGCCTTAGGACATACGGCACAGATACGCAGTATTTT
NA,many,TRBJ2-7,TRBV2,CASSPRYEQYF,TGTGCCAGCAGTCCGCGTTACGAGCAGTACTTC
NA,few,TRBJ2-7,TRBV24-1,CATSGVRDGLPYEQYF,TGTGCCACCAGTGGAGTCCGGGACGGACTACCCTACGAGCAGTACTTC
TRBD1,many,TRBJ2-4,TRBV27,CASSSLSQGALAKNIQYF,TGTGCCAGCAGTTCTTTATCGCAGGGGGCGCTTGCCAAAAACATTCAGTACTTC
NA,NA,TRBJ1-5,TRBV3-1,CASSHPGYGQPQHF,TGTGCCAGCAGCCACCCCGGCTACGGTCAGCCCCAGCATTTT
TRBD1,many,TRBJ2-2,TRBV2,CASSPGQGIGELFF,TGTGCCAGCAGTCCGGGACAGGGTATCGGGGAGCTGTTTTTT
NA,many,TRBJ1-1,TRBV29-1,CSVPEAFF,TGCAGCGTTCCTGAAGCTTTCTTT
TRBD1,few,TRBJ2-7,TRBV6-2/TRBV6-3,CASSYYSDGDSYSYEQYF,TGTGCCAGCAGTTACTACTCGGATGGGGACAGTTACTCCTACGAGCAGTACTTC
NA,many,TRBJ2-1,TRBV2,CASSEGTPGTVGLF,TGTGCCAGCAGTGAAGGGACCCCGGGGACTGTGGGGCTCTTC
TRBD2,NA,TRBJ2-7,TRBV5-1,CASSLNPRTSGARDEQYF,TGCGCCAGCAGCTTGAACCCTCGGACTAGCGGGGCCAGGGACGAGCAGTACTTC
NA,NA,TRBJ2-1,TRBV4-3,CASSQGTRGVDEQFF,TGCGCCAGCAGCCAAGGGACTAGGGGGGTCGATGAGCAGTTCTTC
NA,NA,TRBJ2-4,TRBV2,CASSEGGVGDKNIQYF,TGTGCCAGCAGTGAAGGAGGGGTAGGGGACAAAAACATTCAGTACTTC
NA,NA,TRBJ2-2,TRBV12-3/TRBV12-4,CASSFPEGTNTGELFF,TGTGCCAGCAGTTTCCCCGAGGGAACGAACACCGGGGAGCTGTTTTTT
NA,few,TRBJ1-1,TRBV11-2,CASSSPQSDTEAFF,TGTGCCAGCAGCTCTCCTCAGTCTGACACTGAAGCTTTCTTT
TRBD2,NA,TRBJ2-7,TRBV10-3,CAINTGTSGIDEQYF,TGTGCCATCAATACCGGGACTAGCGGAATCGACGAGCAGTACTTC
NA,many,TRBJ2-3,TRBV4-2,CASSRLVGKDTQYF,TGTGCCAGCAGCCGGTTAGTGGGAAAAGATACGCAGTATTTT
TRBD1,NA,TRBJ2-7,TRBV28,CASSPGQSSYEQYF,TGTGCCAGCAGTCCGGGACAGAGCTCCTACGAGCAGTACTTC
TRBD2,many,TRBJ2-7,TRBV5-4,CASSLVASGNEQYF,TGTGCCAGCAGCTTGGTAGCTAGCGGTAACGAGCAGTACTTC
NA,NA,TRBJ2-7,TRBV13,CASSENLDGLDYEQYF,TGTGCCAGCAGCGAGAATTTAGACGGCTTAGATTACGAGCAGTACTTC
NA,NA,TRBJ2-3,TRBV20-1,CSATESTDTQYF,TGCAGTGCTACAGAGAGCACAGATACGCAGTATTTT
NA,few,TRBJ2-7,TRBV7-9,CASSSQGPPIEQYF,TGTGCCAGCAGCTCACAGGGCCCCCCGATTGAGCAGTACTTC
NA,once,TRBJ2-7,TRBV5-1,CASSLEFGGPAYEQYF,TGCGCCAGCAGCTTGGAGTTCGGGGGACCCGCCTACGAGCAGTACTTC